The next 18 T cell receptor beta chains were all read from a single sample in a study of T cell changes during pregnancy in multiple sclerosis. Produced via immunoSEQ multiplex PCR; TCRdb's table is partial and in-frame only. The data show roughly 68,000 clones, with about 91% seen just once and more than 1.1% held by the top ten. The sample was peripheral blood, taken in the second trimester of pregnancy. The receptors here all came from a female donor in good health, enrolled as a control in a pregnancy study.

The CDR3 region is CASSLDRNYGYTF. The CDR3 bases are TGTGCCAGCAGCCTGGACAGGAACTATGGCTACACCTTC. The rearrangement uses TRBV5-5 and TRBJ1-2, with TRBD1 matching 7 bases. Germline CDR1 SGHKS, CDR2 YYEKEE (reference sequence). This CDR3 spans 13 amino acids. Unmatched junction bases numbered 2, after V lost 4 bases and J lost 2 bases.

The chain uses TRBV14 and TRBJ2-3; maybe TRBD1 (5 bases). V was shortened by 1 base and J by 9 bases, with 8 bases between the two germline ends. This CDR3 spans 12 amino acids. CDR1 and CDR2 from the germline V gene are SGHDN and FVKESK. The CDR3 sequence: CASSQARVTQYF. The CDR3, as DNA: TGTGCCAGCAGCCAAGCCAGGGTAACGCAGTATTTT.

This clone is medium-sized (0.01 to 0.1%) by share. CDR3 in amino acids: CASSERQGAYEQYF. The CDR3, as DNA: TGTGCCAGCAGTGAAAGACAGGGGGCCTACGAGCAGTACTTC. The rearrangement joins TRBV2 to TRBJ2-7; 9 nucleotides align to TRBD1. The CDR3 extends over 14 amino acids. The germline V gene encodes CDR1 SNHLY and CDR2 FYNNEI. V was pared by 2 bases and J by 2 bases, with 1 base of the junction left unmatched.

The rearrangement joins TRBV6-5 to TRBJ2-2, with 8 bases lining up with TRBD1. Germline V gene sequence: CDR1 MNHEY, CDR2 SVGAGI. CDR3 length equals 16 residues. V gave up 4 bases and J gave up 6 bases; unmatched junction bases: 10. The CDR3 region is CASSSLPRGPSGELFF. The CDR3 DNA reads TGTGCCAGCAGTTCCCTCCCCAGGGGGCCCTCCGGGGAGCTGTTTTTT.

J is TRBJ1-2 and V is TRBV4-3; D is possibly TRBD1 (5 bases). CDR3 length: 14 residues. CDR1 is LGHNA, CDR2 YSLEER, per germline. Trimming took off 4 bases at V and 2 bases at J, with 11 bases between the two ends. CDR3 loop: CASSPYGGNYGYTF. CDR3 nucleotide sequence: TGCGCCAGCAGCCCTTATGGGGGGAACTATGGCTACACCTTC.

In DNA form, the CDR3 reads TGTGCCAGCAGCTCGGTTATGGATACGCAGTATTTT. Amino acid sequence: CASSSVMDTQYF. The chain is built from TRBV7-8 and TRBJ2-3, with no clear D. Between the trimmed V and J ends, which lost 4 bases and 6 bases, there was a span of 8 bases. This CDR3 contains 12 residues. CDR1 SGHVS and CDR2 FQNEAQ come from the germline V gene.

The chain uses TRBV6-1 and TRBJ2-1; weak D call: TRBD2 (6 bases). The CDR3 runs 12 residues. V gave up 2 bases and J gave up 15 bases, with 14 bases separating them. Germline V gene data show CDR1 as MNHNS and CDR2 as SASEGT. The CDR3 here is CASSESVGSPFF. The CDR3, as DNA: TGTGCCAGCAGTGAATCGGTCGGGAGTCCGTTCTTC.

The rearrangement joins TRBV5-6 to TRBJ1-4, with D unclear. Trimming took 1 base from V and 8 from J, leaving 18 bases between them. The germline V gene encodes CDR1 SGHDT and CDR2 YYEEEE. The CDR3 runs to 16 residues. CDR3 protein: CASSLPEGRYKEKLFF. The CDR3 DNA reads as TGTGCCAGCAGCTTGCCGGAGGGCCGGTATAAGGAAAAACTGTTTTTT.

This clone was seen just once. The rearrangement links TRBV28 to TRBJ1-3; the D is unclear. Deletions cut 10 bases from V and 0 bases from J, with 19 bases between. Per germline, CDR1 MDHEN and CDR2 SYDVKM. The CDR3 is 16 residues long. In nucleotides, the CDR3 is TGTGCCACCGGGATGCTTTCAGGTTACTCTGGAAACACCATATATTTT. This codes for CATGMLSGYSGNTIYF.

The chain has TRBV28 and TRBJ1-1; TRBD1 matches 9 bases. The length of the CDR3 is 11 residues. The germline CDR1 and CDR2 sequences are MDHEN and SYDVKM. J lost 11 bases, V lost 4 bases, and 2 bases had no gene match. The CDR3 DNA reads TGTGCCAGCAGTTGGGACAGGGTTGCTTTCTTT. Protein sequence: CASSWDRVAFF. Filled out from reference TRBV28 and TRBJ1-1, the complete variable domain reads DVKVTQSSRYLVKRTGEKVFLECVQDMDHENMFWYRQDPGLGLRLIYFSYDVKMKEKGDIPEGYSVSREKKERFSLILESASTNQTSMYLCASSWDRVAFFGQGTRLTVV.

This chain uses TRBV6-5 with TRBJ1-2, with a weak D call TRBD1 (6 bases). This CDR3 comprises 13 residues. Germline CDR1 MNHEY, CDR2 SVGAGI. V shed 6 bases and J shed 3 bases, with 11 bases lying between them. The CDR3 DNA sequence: TGTGCCAGCAGAACCACAGGGTACTATGGCTACACCTTC. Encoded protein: CASRTTGYYGYTF.

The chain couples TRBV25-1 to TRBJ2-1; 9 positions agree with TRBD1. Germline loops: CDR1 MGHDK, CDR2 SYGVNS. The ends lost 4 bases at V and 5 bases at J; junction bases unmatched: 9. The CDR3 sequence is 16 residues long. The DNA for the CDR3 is TGTGCCAGCAGTGGGGACAGGGTCCAGATAAACAATGAGCAGTTCTTC. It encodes CASSGDRVQINNEQFF.

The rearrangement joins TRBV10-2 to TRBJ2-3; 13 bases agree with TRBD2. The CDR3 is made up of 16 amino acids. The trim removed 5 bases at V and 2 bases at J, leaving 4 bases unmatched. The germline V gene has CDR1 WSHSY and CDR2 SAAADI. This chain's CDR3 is CASSLGLAGPTDTQYF. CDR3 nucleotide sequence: TGCGCCAGCAGTTTGGGACTAGCGGGACCCACAGATACGCAGTATTTT.

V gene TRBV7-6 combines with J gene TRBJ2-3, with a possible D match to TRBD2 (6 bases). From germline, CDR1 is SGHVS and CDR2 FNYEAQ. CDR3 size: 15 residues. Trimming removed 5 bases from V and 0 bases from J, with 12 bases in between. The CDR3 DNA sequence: TGTGCCAGCAGCCTGGGACTGGCTAGCACAGATACGCAGTATTTT. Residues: CASSLGLASTDTQYF.

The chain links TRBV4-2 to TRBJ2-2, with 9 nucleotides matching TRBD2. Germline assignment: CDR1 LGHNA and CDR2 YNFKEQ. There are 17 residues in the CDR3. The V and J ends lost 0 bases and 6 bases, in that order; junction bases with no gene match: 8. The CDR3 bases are TGTGCCAGCAGCCAAGAGTTAGCGGGAGCTCGATCCGGGGAGCTGTTTTTT. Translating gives CASSQELAGARSGELFF.

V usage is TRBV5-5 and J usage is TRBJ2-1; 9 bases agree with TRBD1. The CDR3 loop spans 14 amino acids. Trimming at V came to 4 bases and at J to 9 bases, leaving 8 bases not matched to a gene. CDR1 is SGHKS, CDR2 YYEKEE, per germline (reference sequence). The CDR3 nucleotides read TGTGCCAGCAGCATACAGGGGGCTACGTCTGAGCAGTTCTTC. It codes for CASSIQGATSEQFF.

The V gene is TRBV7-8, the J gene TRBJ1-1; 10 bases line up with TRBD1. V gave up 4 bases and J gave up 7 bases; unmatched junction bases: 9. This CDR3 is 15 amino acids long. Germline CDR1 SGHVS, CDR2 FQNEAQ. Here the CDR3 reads CASSSRTGGPGEAFF. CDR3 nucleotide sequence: TGTGCCAGCAGCTCTCGGACAGGGGGTCCGGGTGAAGCTTTCTTT.

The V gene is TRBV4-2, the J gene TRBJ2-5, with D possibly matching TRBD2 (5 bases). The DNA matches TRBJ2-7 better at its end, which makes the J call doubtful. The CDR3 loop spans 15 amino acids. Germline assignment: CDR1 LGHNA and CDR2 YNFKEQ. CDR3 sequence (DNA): TGTGCCAGCAGCGCAAATTTAGCGTTTACCTACGAGCAGTACTTC. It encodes CASSANLAFTYEQYF.